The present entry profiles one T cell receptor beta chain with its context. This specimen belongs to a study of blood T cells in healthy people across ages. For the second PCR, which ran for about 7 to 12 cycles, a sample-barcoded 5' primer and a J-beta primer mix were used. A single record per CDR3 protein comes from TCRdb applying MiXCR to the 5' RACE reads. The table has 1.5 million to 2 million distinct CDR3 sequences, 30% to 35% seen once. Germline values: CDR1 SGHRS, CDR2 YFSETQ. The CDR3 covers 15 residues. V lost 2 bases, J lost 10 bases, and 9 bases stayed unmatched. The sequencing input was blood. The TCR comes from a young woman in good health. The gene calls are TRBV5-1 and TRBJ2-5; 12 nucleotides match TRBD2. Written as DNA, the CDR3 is TGCGCCAGCAGCTTAGGGGTTACTAGCGGGAGGCACCAGTACTTC. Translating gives CASSLGVTSGRHQYF.